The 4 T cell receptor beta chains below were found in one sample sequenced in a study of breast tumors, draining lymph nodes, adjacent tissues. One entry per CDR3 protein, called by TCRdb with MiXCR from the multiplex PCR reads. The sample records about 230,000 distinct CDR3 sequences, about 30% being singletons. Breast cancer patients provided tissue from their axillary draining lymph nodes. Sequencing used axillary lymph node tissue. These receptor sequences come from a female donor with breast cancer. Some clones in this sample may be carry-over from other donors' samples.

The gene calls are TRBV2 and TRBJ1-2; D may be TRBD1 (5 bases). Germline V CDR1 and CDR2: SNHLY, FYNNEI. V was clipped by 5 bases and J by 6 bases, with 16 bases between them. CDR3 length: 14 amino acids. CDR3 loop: CASSLEGERHGYTF. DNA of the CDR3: TGTGCCAGCAGTCTAGAAGGGGAGCGGCATGGCTACACCTTC.

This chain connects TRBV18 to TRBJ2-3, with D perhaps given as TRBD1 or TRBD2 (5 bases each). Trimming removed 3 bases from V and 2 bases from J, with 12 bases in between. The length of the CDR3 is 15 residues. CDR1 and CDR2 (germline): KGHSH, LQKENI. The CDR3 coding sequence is TGTGCCAGCTCACCCGGTCGGGACGCCACAGATACGCAGTATTTT. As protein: CASSPGRDATDTQYF.

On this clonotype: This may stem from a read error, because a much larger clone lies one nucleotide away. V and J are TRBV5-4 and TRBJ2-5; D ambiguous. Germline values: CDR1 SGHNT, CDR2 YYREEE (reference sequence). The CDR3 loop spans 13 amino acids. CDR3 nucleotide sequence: TGTGCCTGTGCTCCGGCTCCCCAAGAGGCCCAGTACTTC. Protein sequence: CACAPAPQEAQYF.

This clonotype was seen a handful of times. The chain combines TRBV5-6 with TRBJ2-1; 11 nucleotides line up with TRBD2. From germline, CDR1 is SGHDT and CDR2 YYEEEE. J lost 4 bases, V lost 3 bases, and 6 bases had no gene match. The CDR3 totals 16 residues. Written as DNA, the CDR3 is TGTGCCAGCAGCTATTCGGGGACTAGCGGATACAATGAGCAGTTCTTC. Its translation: CASSYSGTSGYNEQFF.